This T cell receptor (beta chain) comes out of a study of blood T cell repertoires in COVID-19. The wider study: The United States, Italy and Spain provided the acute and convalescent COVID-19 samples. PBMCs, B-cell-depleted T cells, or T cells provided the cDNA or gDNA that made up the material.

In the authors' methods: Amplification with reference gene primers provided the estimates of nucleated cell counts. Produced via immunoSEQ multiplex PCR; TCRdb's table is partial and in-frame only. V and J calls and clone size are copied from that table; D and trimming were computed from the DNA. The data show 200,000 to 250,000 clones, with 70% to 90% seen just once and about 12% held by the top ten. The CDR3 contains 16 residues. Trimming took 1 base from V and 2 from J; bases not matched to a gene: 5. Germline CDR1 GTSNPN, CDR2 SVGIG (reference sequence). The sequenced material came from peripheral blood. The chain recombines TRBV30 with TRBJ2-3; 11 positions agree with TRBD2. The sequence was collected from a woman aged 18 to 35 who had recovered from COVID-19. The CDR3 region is CAWSEGGLADTDTQYF. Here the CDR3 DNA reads TGTGCCTGGAGTGAAGGGGGACTAGCGGACACAGATACGCAGTATTTT.